This TCR beta chain emerged from a study of blood T cell repertoires in COVID-19. V shed 2 bases and J shed 3 bases, with 7 bases lying between them. CDR1 and CDR2 from the germline V gene are GTSNPN and SVGIG (reference sequence). CDR3 length equals 12 residues. Per the authors' pipeline: The authors estimated nucleated cell counts from reference gene primer amplification. Clones were read by immunoSEQ multiplex PCR, and TCRdb kept only the in-frame ones, dropping some. That table furnishes V, J and clone size, whereas the DNA furnished D and trimming. The repertoire holds about 75,000 clones, with 70% to 85% as singletons.

The chain has TRBV30 and TRBJ2-5; D is unresolved. The source material was peripheral blood. The TCR comes from a woman in her 50s with acute or convalescent COVID-19. CDR3 protein: CAWSPSEETQYF. In DNA form, the CDR3 reads TGTGCCTGGAGTCCCAGCGAAGAGACCCAGTACTTC.